The 9 T cell receptor beta chains listed next were all sequenced from one sample in a study of Ad26.COV2.S vaccination and SARS-CoV-2 variants. Noted treatment: about 20 received Ad26.COV2.S at low or high dose, single or two shots; about five received placebo; per-sample allocation not given. The investigators took samples on day 63 after the first vaccine or placebo injection. TCRdb keeps only in-frame clones here, not all; method: immunoSEQ multiplex PCR. The sample lists fewer than 800,000 clones, approximately 88% occurring once. The starting material was peripheral blood, obtained in a trial of Ad26.COV2.S vaccine versus placebo. These receptors came from a person aged 18-60 years who received the Ad26.COV2.S COVID-19 vaccine or a placebo.

The chain's CDR3 is CATSRGETGVRHGYTF. For the CDR3, the DNA is TGTGCCACCAGCAGAGGTGAAACAGGGGTTAGACATGGCTACACCTTC. This rearrangement joins TRBV15 to TRBJ1-2; 7 nucleotides line up with TRBD1. Germline trimming cut 1 base from V and 6 bases from J; bases unmatched to any gene: 11. The CDR3 has 16 residues. Per the germline V gene, CDR1 is LNHNV and CDR2 is YYDKDF (reference sequence).

This chain links TRBV30 with TRBJ1-2; D gene ambiguous. This CDR3 has 12 amino acids. V was cut by 1 base and J by 4 bases, with 7 bases left in between. Germline-derived CDR1 and CDR2 are GTSNPN and SVGIG (reference sequence). DNA of the CDR3: TGTGCCTGGAGTGCAAGCTCCTATGGCTACACCTTC. It encodes CAWSASSYGYTF.

V is TRBV5-5 and J is TRBJ1-2, with TRBD1 as a possible D gene (5 bases). The CDR3 is made up of 15 amino acids. The V end was cut by 4 bases, the J end by 4 bases, with 17 bases between. Germline V gives CDR1 SGHKS, CDR2 YYEKEE (reference sequence). CDR3 bases: TGTGCCAGCAGCCCTTCCCCCGGGACGATCTATGGCTACACCTTC. Translation: CASSPSPGTIYGYTF.

This chain links TRBV19 with TRBJ2-1, with 10 bases identical to TRBD2. Germline trimming cut 1 base from V and 3 bases from J; bases unmatched to any gene: 0. This CDR3 region has 15 residues. CDR1 is LNHDA, CDR2 SQIVND, per germline (reference sequence). For the CDR3, the DNA is TGTGCCAGTAGTATAGGGACTAGCGGCTACAATGAGCAGTTCTTC. Translating it yields CASSIGTSGYNEQFF.

The chain joins TRBV4-2 to TRBJ2-7, with 12 positions matching TRBD1. Germline values: CDR1 LGHNA, CDR2 YNFKEQ. Trimming took 3 bases from V and 2 from J; bases not matched to a gene: 2. The CDR3 loop spans 15 amino acids. The CDR3 sequence is CASSQGTGGPYEQYF. Here the CDR3 DNA reads TGTGCCAGCAGCCAGGGGACAGGGGGCCCCTACGAGCAGTACTTC.

V gene TRBV30 combines with J gene TRBJ1-5; TRBD1 is a possible D gene (6 bases). Trimming cost V 8 bases and J 4 bases, with 15 bases left between them. Germline-derived CDR1 and CDR2 are GTSNPN and SVGIG (reference sequence). The length of the CDR3 is 13 residues. The CDR3 nucleotides are TGTGCCGCTTCGGGGGGCCTTAATCAGCCCCAGCATTTT. This codes for CAASGGLNQPQHF.

The genes are TRBV19 and TRBJ1-3; unclear D gene. There are 13 residues in the CDR3. Germline values: CDR1 LNHDA, CDR2 SQIVND (reference sequence). Trimming took 10 bases from V and 0 from J, leaving 10 bases between them. CDR3 region: CATEQSSGNTIYF. CDR3 coding DNA: TGTGCCACCGAACAGAGCTCTGGAAACACCATATATTTT.

V usage is TRBV5-1 and J usage is TRBJ2-2, with TRBD1 matching over 8 bases. Germline V CDR1 and CDR2: SGHRS, YFSETQ. The CDR3 consists of 16 residues. Unmatched junction bases numbered 8, after V lost 5 bases and J lost 2 bases. The CDR3 sequence: CASSPRTGPNTGELFF. The CDR3 nucleotides are TGCGCCAGCAGTCCCCGGACAGGGCCAAACACCGGGGAGCTGTTTTTT.

CDR3 amino acids: CASSFGTGYEQYF. CDR3 in DNA: TGTGCCAGCAGCTTCGGGACAGGATACGAGCAGTACTTC. The chain combines TRBV11-2 with TRBJ2-7; 8 bases align to TRBD1. The length of the CDR3 is 13 residues. The V gene end was trimmed by 3 bases and the J gene end by 4 bases; junction bases not matched to a gene: 2. CDR1 and CDR2 from the germline V gene are SGHAT and FQNNGV.